This is a list of T cell receptor beta chains from one sample in a study of cytomegalovirus exposure and HLA in healthy donors. Using immunoSEQ multiplex PCR, the repertoire was profiled, and TCRdb retains in-frame clones only, with some absent. The table records around 130,000 clones, approximately 72% of them present only once. Sequenced input: PBMCs. The receptors were gathered from a man aged 18 to 30 in good health and CMV-seronegative. The CDR3 runs from the conserved cysteine through the conserved F or W. Fields, in order: J gene, clone size, D gene, V gene, CDR3 protein, CDR3 DNA. A D gene is named only where the DNA matches it firmly. Expanded clones are given a class, and other clones once, few, many or no size at all.

>TRBJ2-5|NA|NA|TRBV7-9
CASLGRAVGEETQYF
TGTGCCAGCCTAGGTCGTGCAGTCGGTGAGGAGACCCAGTACTTC
>TRBJ1-3|once|NA|TRBV18
CASSPLQGYGNTIYF
TGTGCCAGCTCACCACTTCAGGGGTATGGAAACACCATATATTTT
>TRBJ2-5|once|TRBD2|TRBV11-2
CASSSAGGTRQETQYF
TGTGCCAGCAGCTCGGCGGGGGGCACAAGACAAGAGACCCAGTACTTC
>TRBJ1-4|NA|NA|TRBV28
CASSLRQITRATNEKLFF
TGTGCCAGCAGTTTACGACAGATTACCCGAGCAACTAATGAAAAACTGTTTTTT
>TRBJ1-5|few|TRBD1|TRBV7-9
CASSDRTGSSNQPQHF
TGTGCCAGCAGCGACCGGACAGGGAGTAGCAATCAGCCCCAGCATTTT
>TRBJ2-1|NA|NA|TRBV7-2
CASSLGLAPYNEQFF
TGTGCCAGCAGCTTAGGGCTAGCGCCCTACAATGAGCAGTTCTTC
>TRBJ2-3|NA|TRBD2|TRBV19
CASSILGGGRDTQYF
TGTGCCAGTAGTATCCTCGGCGGGGGGAGAGATACGCAGTATTTT
>TRBJ1-2|NA|TRBD1|TRBV7-9
CASSLGRDSFRDGYTF
TGTGCCAGCAGCTTAGGTCGGGACAGCTTTCGGGATGGCTACACCTTC
>TRBJ2-2|once|NA|TRBV9
CASSVAGTGELFF
TGTGCCAGCAGCGTGGCAGGCACCGGGGAGCTGTTTTTT
>TRBJ2-1|few|TRBD2|TRBV25-1
CASSVAGGPSSEQFF
TGTGCCAGCAGTGTAGCGGGAGGGCCCTCCAGTGAGCAGTTCTTC
>TRBJ2-1|NA|TRBD2|TRBV7-2
CASSLRLAGYYNEQFF
TGTGCCAGCAGCTTACGACTAGCGGGGTACTACAATGAGCAGTTCTTC
>TRBJ1-2|NA|NA|TRBV30
CAWSPGAITGYTF
TGTGCCTGGAGTCCAGGGGCCATTACGGGCTACACCTTC
>TRBJ2-3|NA|TRBD2|TRBV4-1
CASSQVRLAGGQPTDTQYF
TGCGCCAGCAGCCAAGTACGGCTAGCGGGGGGGCAGCCCACAGATACGCAGTATTTT
>TRBJ2-7|NA|TRBD2|TRBV30
CAWSFDWTDTSGRDYEQYF
TGTGCCTGGAGTTTCGATTGGACCGATACTAGCGGGAGAGACTACGAGCAGTACTTC
>TRBJ1-4|NA|NA|TRBV27
CASSLGGQGEKLFF
TGTGCCAGCAGTTTGGGAGGGCAGGGCGAAAAACTGTTTTTT
>TRBJ1-2|NA|TRBD1|TRBV9
CASSGATGLAYGYTF
TGTGCCAGCAGCGGAGCGACAGGGCTGGCCTATGGCTACACCTTC
>TRBJ2-7|NA|TRBD1|TRBV6-5
CASTTLGTGIGEQYF
TGTGCCAGCACCACGTTGGGGACAGGGATCGGGGAGCAGTACTTC
>TRBJ2-7|few|TRBD1|TRBV19
CASSQTGTGGYEQYF
TGTGCCAGTAGCCAGACCGGGACAGGGGGGTACGAGCAGTACTTC
>TRBJ2-3|NA|NA|TRBV27
CASSSGGRWTDTQYF
TGTGCCAGCAGTTCAGGTGGGAGGTGGACTGATACGCAGTATTTT
>TRBJ1-3|NA|NA|TRBV30
CATGREGNTIYF
TGTGCCACGGGGCGGGAAGGAAACACCATATATTTT
>TRBJ1-3|few|TRBD1|TRBV6-6
CASSQPDRGGNTIYF
TGTGCCAGCAGCCAGCCGGACAGGGGAGGAAACACCATATATTTT
>TRBJ2-3|NA|NA|TRBV4-1
CASTTNRGGAGTDTQYF
TGCGCCAGCACCACGAATAGAGGCGGGGCGGGCACAGATACGCAGTATTTT
>TRBJ1-2|many|TRBD1|TRBV27
CASRVQGANYGYTF
TGTGCCAGCAGAGTACAGGGGGCAAACTATGGCTACACCTTC
>TRBJ2-1|NA|TRBD2|TRBV5-1
CASCLAGTSGGVNEQFF
TGCGCCAGCTGCTTGGCCGGGACTAGCGGGGGGGTCAATGAGCAGTTCTTC
>TRBJ1-5|NA|TRBD1|TRBV5-8
CASKRQGASNQPQHF
TGTGCCAGCAAGAGACAGGGGGCAAGCAATCAGCCCCAGCATTTT
>TRBJ2-2|NA|TRBD2|TRBV5-1
CASSPAGANTGELFF
TGCGCCAGCAGCCCCGCGGGAGCAAACACCGGGGAGCTGTTTTTT
>TRBJ2-6|few|NA|TRBV5-4
CASSPRGSGANVLTF
TGTGCCAGCAGCCCACGCGGCTCTGGGGCCAACGTCCTGACTTTC
>TRBJ2-2|NA|TRBD2|TRBV4-2
CASSQRRLAGGSTGELFF
TGTGCCAGCAGCCAGAGAAGACTAGCGGGAGGATCCACCGGGGAGCTGTTTTTT
>TRBJ2-7|NA|NA|TRBV27
CASSLTWGVSYEQYF
TGTGCCAGCAGTTTAACCTGGGGAGTGTCCTACGAGCAGTACTTC
>TRBJ2-7|NA|NA|TRBV5-4
CASREAGGPGEQYF
TGTGCCAGCAGGGAGGCAGGCGGGCCCGGCGAGCAGTACTTC
>TRBJ1-4|NA|NA|TRBV28
CASSAQTGLFGELFF
TGTGCCAGCAGTGCCCAGACAGGCCTCTTTGGGGAACTGTTTTTT
>TRBJ2-2|NA|NA|TRBV5-4
CASSLAPGSRFSTGELFF
TGTGCCAGCAGCTTGGCTCCAGGGTCCAGATTCAGCACCGGGGAGCTGTTTTTT